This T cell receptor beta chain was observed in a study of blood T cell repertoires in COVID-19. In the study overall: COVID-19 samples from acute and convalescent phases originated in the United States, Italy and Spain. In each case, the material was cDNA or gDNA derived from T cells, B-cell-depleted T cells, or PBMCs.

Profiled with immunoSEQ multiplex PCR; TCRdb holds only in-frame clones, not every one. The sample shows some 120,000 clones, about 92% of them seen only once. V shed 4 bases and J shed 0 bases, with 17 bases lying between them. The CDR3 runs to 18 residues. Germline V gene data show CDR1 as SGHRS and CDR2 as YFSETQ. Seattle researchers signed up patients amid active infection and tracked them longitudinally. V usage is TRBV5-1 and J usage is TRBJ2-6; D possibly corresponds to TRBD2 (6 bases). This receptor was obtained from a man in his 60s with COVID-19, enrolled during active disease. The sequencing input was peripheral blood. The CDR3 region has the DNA TGCGCCAGCAGCGGTACAAGCGGGTCGAGCTCTGGGGCCAACGTCCTGACTTTC. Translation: CASSGTSGSSSGANVLTF.